Listed below are T cell receptor beta chains from one sample, sequenced in a study of T-cell memory formation after mild COVID-19. TCRdb re-analysed the 5' RACE reads in MiXCR, keeping a single row per CDR3 protein. The sample holds more than 110,000 distinct CDR3 sequences, under 30% seen once. Sequencing was performed on PBMCs or a T cell subset sorted from them (not recorded which). These receptors originate from an adult woman who had mild COVID-19 (a few samples of this study predate the infection). Cell type and time point are not known. Both conserved end residues are trimmed from each CDR3. Each record gives: J gene, V gene, D gene, CDR3 protein. D genes are given only for firm matches.

J: TRBJ1-1; V: TRBV6-5; D: -; CDR3: ASSYSSGIGAEAF
J: TRBJ2-1; V: TRBV29-1; D: TRBD1; CDR3: SGGQGIYNEQF
J: TRBJ2-7; V: TRBV7-9; D: -; CDR3: ASSDRPPDYTGEQY
J: TRBJ2-5; V: TRBV7-9; D: -; CDR3: ASRQQGFKTQY
J: TRBJ2-1; V: TRBV24-1; D: TRBD2; CDR3: ATGGGGKNEQF
J: TRBJ2-1; V: TRBV24-1; D: -; CDR3: ATSDRRLPSAEQF
J: TRBJ1-1; V: TRBV5-8; D: -; CDR3: ASSFQYLGNTEAF
J: TRBJ1-4; V: TRBV24-1; D: TRBD1; CDR3: ATSDSTGGRGEKLF
J: TRBJ2-1; V: TRBV3-1; D: -; CDR3: ARSQEWEQMSSYNEQF
J: TRBJ1-2; V: TRBV3-1; D: -; CDR3: ASSHGVRRPANYGYT
J: TRBJ2-3; V: TRBV2; D: TRBD1; CDR3: AWDRGTDTQY
J: TRBJ2-2; V: TRBV7-7; D: TRBD2; CDR3: ASSPAVAGGNTGELF
J: TRBJ2-1; V: TRBV20-1; D: -; CDR3: SARVKDNEQF
J: TRBJ2-7; V: TRBV20-1; D: TRBD2; CDR3: SASEVGLAGSEQY
J: TRBJ1-1; V: TRBV20-1; D: -; CDR3: SARSRGRGTEAF
J: TRBJ2-3; V: TRBV27; D: -; CDR3: ASSLSIWGTDTQY
J: TRBJ1-5; V: TRBV29-1; D: -; CDR3: SVAREGDQPQH
J: TRBJ1-4; V: TRBV15; D: -; CDR3: ATSRVGPSGEKLF
J: TRBJ2-2; V: TRBV5-1; D: TRBD2; CDR3: ASSFPNLSGGANTGELF
J: TRBJ1-1; V: TRBV6-2/TRBV6-3; D: -; CDR3: ASADGGWTEAF
J: TRBJ2-6; V: TRBV7-9; D: -; CDR3: ASSPTQATGANVLT
J: TRBJ2-1; V: TRBV20-1; D: -; CDR3: SARIPTYNEQF
J: TRBJ2-2; V: TRBV13; D: -; CDR3: ASSSWDDLAADKNTGELF
J: TRBJ2-3; V: TRBV7-6; D: -; CDR3: ASSLDVSTDTQY
J: TRBJ2-4; V: TRBV20-1; D: -; CDR3: SARHLAKNIQY
J: TRBJ1-5; V: TRBV6-2/TRBV6-3; D: TRBD1; CDR3: ASSYTGTGVQPQH
J: TRBJ2-2; V: TRBV19; D: TRBD2; CDR3: ASSIVGGTGELF
J: TRBJ1-5; V: TRBV7-9; D: -; CDR3: ASSAGGWNQPQH
J: TRBJ2-7; V: TRBV27; D: -; CDR3: ASSLSGRGYEQY
J: TRBJ2-3; V: TRBV5-5; D: TRBD2; CDR3: ASSLDSSGRIPDTQY
J: TRBJ2-4; V: TRBV12-3/TRBV12-4; D: TRBD1; CDR3: ASRLGTELAKNIQY
J: TRBJ2-1; V: TRBV7-9; D: -; CDR3: ASSPAEGDYNEQF
J: TRBJ2-2; V: TRBV7-8; D: -; CDR3: ASRPTHGTGELF
J: TRBJ2-7; V: TRBV11-3; D: -; CDR3: ASSYRSYEQY
J: TRBJ2-3; V: TRBV15; D: -; CDR3: ATSRELRDLTDTQY
J: TRBJ1-4; V: TRBV7-2; D: TRBD1; CDR3: ASSIGGEKLF
J: TRBJ1-5; V: TRBV20-1; D: -; CDR3: SATDYPVNQPQH
J: TRBJ1-1; V: TRBV19; D: TRBD1; CDR3: ASSIADRGDTEAF
J: TRBJ2-7; V: TRBV6-2/TRBV6-3; D: TRBD1; CDR3: ASRGVDRAYEQY
J: TRBJ1-2; V: TRBV4-2; D: -; CDR3: ASSQKDSYGYT
J: TRBJ2-5; V: TRBV27; D: -; CDR3: ASSFREGGETQY
J: TRBJ2-6; V: TRBV27; D: -; CDR3: ASSRSAGANVLT
J: TRBJ2-1; V: TRBV5-1; D: TRBD1; CDR3: ASSAGQGLDEQF
J: TRBJ2-7; V: TRBV5-1; D: -; CDR3: ASSSYRDYEQY
J: TRBJ1-1; V: TRBV27; D: -; CDR3: ASSLAVGARGEAF
J: TRBJ1-1; V: TRBV5-5; D: -; CDR3: ASSLTVRSTEAF
J: TRBJ1-1; V: TRBV12-3/TRBV12-4; D: TRBD1; CDR3: ASSLGNRGEAF
J: TRBJ2-3; V: TRBV11-2; D: TRBD2; CDR3: ASSLFPAGSTDTQY
J: TRBJ2-1; V: TRBV10-3; D: -; CDR3: AISDPEGRSYNEQF
J: TRBJ2-7; V: TRBV7-6; D: TRBD1; CDR3: ASSYRPGQDYEQY
J: TRBJ2-7; V: TRBV19; D: TRBD2; CDR3: ASSMGGGFSYEQY
J: TRBJ1-1; V: TRBV5-1; D: -; CDR3: ASSLGQANTEAF
J: TRBJ2-1; V: TRBV6-5; D: -; CDR3: ASSTRGRSSYNEQF
J: TRBJ2-7; V: TRBV9; D: TRBD1; CDR3: ASSVAQGAYEQY
J: TRBJ2-3; V: TRBV7-9; D: -; CDR3: ASSPRYASDTQY
J: TRBJ2-7; V: TRBV7-9; D: -; CDR3: ASSLGNQEQY
J: TRBJ2-7; V: TRBV20-1; D: TRBD2; CDR3: SARTSGSYGQY
J: TRBJ1-4; V: TRBV27; D: -; CDR3: ASSLSYPGRDEKLF
J: TRBJ2-4; V: TRBV4-2; D: -; CDR3: ASSQGLSNRNIQY